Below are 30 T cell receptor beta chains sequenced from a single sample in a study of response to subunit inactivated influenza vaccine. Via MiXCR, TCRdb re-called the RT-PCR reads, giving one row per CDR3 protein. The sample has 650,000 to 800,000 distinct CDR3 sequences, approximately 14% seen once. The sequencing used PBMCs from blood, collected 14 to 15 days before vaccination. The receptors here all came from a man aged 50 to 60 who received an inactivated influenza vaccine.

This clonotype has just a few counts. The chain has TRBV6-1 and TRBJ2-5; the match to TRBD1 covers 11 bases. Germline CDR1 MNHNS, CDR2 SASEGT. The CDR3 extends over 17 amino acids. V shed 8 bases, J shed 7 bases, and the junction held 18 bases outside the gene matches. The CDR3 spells CASLPLGQGALLGTQYF. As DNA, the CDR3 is TGTGCCAGCCTACCCCTAGGACAGGGGGCTCTGTTAGGGACCCAGTACTTC.

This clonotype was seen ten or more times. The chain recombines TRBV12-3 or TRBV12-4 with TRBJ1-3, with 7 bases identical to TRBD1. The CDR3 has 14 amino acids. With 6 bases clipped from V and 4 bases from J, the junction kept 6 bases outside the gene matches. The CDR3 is CASRQTGEGNTIYF. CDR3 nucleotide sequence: TGTGCCAGCAGACAAACAGGGGAGGGAAACACCATATATTTT.

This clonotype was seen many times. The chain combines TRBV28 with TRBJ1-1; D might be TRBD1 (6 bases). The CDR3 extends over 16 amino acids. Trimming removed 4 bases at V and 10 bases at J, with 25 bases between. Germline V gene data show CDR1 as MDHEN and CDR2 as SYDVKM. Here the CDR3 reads CASSSIHRASLVLAFF. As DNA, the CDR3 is TGTGCCAGCAGTTCGATTCACAGGGCTTCACTTGTTTTAGCTTTCTTT.

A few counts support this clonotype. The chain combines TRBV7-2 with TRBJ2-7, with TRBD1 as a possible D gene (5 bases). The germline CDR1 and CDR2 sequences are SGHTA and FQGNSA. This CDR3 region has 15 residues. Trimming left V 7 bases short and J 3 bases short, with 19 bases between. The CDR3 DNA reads TGTGCCAGCAATCTCAGGGAAGGGGCTGTCTACGAGCAGTACTTC. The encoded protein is CASNLREGAVYEQYF.

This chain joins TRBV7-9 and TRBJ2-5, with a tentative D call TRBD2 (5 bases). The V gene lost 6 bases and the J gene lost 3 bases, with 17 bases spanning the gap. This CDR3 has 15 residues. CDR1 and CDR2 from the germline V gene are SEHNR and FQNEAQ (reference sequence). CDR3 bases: TGTGCCAGCAGTTTTTTTGGCGGGCCAGAAGAGACCCAGTACTTC. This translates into CASSFFGGPEETQYF.

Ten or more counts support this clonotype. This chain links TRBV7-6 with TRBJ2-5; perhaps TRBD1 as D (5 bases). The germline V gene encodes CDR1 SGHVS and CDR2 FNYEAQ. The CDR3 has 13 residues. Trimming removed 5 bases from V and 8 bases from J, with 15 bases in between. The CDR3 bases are TGTGCCAGCAGCCAGACAGAATCGAGTACCCAGTACTTC. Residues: CASSQTESSTQYF. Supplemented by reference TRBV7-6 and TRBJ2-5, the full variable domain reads GAGVSQSPRYKVTKRGQDVALRCDPISGHVSLYWYRQALGQGPEFLTYFNYEAQQDKSGLPNDRFSAERPEGSISTLTIQRTEQRDSAMYRCASSQTESSTQYFGPGTRLLVL.

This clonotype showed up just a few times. CDR3 coding DNA: TGCGCCAGCAGCTTGGATGACACAAAATACACCGGGGAGCTGTTTTTT. It encodes CASSLDDTKYTGELFF. The chain has TRBV5-1 and TRBJ2-2, with D uncertain. Trimming took 0 bases from V and 3 from J, leaving 12 bases between them. CDR1 is SGHRS, CDR2 YFSETQ, per germline. The CDR3 is 16 amino acids.

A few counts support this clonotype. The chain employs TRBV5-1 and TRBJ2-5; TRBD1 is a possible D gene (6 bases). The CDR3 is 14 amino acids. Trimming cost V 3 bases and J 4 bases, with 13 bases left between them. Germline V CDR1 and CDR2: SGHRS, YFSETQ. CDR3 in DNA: TGCGCCAGCAGCTCCGGGACAAGTAGAGAGACCCAGTACTTC. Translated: CASSSGTSRETQYF.

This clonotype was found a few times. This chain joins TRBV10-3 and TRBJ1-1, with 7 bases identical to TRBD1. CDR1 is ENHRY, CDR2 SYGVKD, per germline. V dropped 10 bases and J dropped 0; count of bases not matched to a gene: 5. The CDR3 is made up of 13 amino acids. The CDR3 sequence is CAKRRGLNTEAFF. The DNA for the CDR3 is TGTGCCAAACGTAGGGGGCTGAACACTGAAGCTTTCTTT.

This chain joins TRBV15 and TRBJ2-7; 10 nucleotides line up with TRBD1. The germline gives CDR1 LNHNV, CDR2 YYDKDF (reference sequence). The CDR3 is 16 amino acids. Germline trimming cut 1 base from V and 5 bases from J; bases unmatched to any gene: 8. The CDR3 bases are TGTGCCACCAGCAGAGGAAAGGGACAGGGGTCCCACGAGCAGTACTTC. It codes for CATSRGKGQGSHEQYF.

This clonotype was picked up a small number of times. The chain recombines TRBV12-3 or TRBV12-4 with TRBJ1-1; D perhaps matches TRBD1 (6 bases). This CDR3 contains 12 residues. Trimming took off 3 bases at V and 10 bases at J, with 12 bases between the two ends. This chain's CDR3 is CASSFGGLGAFF. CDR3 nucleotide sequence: TGTGCCAGCAGTTTTGGGGGGCTGGGAGCTTTCTTT.

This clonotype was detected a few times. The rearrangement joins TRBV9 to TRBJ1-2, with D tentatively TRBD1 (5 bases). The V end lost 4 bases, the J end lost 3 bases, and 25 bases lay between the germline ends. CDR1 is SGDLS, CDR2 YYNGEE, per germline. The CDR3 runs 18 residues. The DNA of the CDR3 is TGTGCCAGCAGCCCCGGACCCGGGGCTGCTCTCAGGGACTATGGCTACACCTTC. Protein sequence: CASSPGPGAALRDYGYTF.

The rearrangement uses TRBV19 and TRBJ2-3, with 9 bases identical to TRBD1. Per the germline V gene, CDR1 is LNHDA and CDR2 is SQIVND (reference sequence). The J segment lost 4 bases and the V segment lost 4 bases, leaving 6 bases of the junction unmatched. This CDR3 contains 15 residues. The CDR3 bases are TGTGCCAGTAGTAGCGTGGGACAGGGATCAGATACGCAGTATTTT. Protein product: CASSSVGQGSDTQYF.

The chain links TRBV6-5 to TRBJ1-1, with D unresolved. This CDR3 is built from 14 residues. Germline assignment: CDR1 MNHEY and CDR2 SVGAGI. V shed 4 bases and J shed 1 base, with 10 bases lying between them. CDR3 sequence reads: CASSSLGRNTEAFF. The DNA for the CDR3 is TGTGCCAGCAGTTCCCTGGGCCGGAACACTGAAGCTTTCTTT.

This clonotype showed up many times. CDR3 DNA: TGTGCCAGCAGTTTAAAACCGTGGACTAGCGGGAGCTACAATGAGCAGTTCTTC. Residues: CASSLKPWTSGSYNEQFF. The V gene is TRBV28, the J gene TRBJ2-1; 13 positions agree with TRBD2. In germline, CDR1 is MDHEN, CDR2 SYDVKM. With 2 bases clipped from V and 3 bases from J, the junction kept 7 bases outside the gene matches. This CDR3 has 18 residues.

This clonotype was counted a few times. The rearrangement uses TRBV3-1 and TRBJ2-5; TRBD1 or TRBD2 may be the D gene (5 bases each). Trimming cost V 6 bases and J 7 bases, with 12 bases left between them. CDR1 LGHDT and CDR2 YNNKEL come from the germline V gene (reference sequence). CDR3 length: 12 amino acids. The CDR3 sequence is CASRRDAGTQYF. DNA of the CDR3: TGTGCCAGCAGGAGGGACGCCGGGACCCAGTACTTC.

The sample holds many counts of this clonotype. Written as DNA, the CDR3 is TGTGCCAGCGGGACTAGCGGGAGGGCAATGACAGATACGCAGTATTTT. This gives the protein CASGTSGRAMTDTQYF. The chain uses TRBV28 and TRBJ2-3, with TRBD2 identical over 16 bases. V was clipped by 8 bases and J by 3 bases; unmatched bases: 5. The CDR3 loop spans 16 amino acids. Germline V gives CDR1 MDHEN, CDR2 SYDVKM.

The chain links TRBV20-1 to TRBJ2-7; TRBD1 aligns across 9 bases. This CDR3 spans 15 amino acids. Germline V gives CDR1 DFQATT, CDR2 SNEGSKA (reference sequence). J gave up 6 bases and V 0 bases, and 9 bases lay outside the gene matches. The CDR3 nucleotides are TGCAGTGCTAGAGAAACAGGGGGCGAAGTGTTCGAGCAGTACTTC. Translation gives CSARETGGEVFEQYF.

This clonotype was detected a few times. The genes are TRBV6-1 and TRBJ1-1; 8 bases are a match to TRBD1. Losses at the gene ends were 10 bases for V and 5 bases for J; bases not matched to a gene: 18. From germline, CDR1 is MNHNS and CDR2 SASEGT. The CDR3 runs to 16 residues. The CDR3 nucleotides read TGTGCCACTACCTCCTCATCTCAGGGGGCGAGGACTGAAGCTTTCTTT. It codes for CATTSSSQGARTEAFF.

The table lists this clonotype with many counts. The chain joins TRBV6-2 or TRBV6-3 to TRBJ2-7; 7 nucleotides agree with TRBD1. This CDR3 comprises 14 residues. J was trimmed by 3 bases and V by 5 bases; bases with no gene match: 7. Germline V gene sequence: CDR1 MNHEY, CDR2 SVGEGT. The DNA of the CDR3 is TGTGCCAGCAGTCGGGACAGCTTCTTCTACGAGCAGTACTTC. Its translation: CASSRDSFFYEQYF.

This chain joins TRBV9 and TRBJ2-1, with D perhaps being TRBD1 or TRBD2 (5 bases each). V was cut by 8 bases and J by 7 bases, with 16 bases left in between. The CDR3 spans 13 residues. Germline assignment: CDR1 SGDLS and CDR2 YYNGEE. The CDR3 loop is CASSPGPQNEQFF. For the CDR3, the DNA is TGTGCCAGTTCTCCGGGACCCCAGAATGAGCAGTTCTTC.

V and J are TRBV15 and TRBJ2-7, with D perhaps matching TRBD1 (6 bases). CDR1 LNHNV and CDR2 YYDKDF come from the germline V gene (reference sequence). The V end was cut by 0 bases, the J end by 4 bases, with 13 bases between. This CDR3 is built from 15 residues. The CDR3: CATSRDLGGLYEQYF. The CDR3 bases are TGTGCCACCAGCAGAGATCTTGGGGGCTTGTACGAGCAGTACTTC.

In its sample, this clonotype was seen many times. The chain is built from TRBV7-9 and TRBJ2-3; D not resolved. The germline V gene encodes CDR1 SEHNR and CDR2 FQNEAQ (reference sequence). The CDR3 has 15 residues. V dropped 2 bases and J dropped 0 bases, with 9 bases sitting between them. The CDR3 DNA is TGTGCCAGCAGCTTACTAGGATTGAGCACAGATACGCAGTATTTT. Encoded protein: CASSLLGLSTDTQYF.

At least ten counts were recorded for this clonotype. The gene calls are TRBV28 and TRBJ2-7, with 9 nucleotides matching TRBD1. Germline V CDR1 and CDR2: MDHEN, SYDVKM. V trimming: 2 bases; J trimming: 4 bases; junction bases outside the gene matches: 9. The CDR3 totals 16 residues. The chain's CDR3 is CASSLRTGEVLYEQYF. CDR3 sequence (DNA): TGTGCCAGCAGTTTAAGGACAGGGGAGGTCCTTTACGAGCAGTACTTC.

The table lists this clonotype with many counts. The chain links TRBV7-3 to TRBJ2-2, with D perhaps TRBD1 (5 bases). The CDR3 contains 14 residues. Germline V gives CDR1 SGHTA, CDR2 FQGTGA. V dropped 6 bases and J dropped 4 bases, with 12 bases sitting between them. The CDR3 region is CASSLGAATGELFF. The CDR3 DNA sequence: TGTGCCAGCAGTTTAGGGGCGGCCACCGGGGAGCTGTTTTTT.

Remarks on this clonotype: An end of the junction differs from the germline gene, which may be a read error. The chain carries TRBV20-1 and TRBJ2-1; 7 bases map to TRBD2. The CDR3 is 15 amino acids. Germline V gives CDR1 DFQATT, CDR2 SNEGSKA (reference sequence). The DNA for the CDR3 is TGCAGTGCAAGAGATTCTAGCGGCTCCTACAATGAGCAGTTCTTC. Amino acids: CSARDSSGSYNEQFF.

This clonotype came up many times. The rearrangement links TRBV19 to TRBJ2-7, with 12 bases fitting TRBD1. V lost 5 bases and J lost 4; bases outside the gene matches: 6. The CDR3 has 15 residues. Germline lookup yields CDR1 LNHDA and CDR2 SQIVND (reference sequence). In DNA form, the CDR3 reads TGTGCCAGTAGTGCCGGGACAGGGGGCAGTTACGAGCAGTACTTC. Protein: CASSAGTGGSYEQYF.

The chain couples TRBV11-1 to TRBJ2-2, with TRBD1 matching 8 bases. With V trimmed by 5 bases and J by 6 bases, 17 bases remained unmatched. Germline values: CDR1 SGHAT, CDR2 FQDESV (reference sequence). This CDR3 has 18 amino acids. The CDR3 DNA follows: TGTGCCAGCAGCGACACACGGACAGGGACGAGAAGCTCCGGGGAGCTGTTTTTT. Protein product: CASSDTRTGTRSSGELFF. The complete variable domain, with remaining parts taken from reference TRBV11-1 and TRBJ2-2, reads EAEVAQSPRYKITEKSQAVAFWCDPISGHATLYWYRQILGQGPELLVQFQDESVVDDSQLPKDRFSAERLKGVDSTLKIQPAELGDSAMYLCASSDTRTGTRSSGELFFGEGSRLTVL.

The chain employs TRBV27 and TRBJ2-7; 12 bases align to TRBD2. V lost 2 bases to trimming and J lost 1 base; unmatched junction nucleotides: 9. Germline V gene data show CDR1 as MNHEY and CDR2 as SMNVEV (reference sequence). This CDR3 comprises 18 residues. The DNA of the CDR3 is TGTGCCAGCAGTTTAATGGGCCCTGGACTAGCGGGGTCCTACGAGCAGTACTTC. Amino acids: CASSLMGPGLAGSYEQYF.

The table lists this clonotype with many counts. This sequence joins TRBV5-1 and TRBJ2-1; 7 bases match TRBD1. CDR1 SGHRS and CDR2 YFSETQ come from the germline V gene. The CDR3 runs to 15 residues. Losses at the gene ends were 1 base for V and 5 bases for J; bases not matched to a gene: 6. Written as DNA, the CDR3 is TGCGCCAGCAGCTTGTTAGCAGGGGGAAACAATGAGCAGTTCTTC. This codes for CASSLLAGGNNEQFF.